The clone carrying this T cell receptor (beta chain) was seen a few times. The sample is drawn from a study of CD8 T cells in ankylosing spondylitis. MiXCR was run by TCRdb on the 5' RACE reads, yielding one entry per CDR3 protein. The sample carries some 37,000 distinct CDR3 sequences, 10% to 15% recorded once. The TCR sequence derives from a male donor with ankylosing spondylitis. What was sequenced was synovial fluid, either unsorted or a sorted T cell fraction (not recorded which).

In DNA form, the CDR3 reads TGTGCCAGCTGCGAGAAACAGGGTGATAATGAAAAACTGTTTTTT. Its translation is CASCEKQGDNEKLFF. The chain links TRBV4-2 to TRBJ1-4, with D tentatively TRBD1 (6 bases). CDR3 length: 15 amino acids. Germline lookup yields CDR1 LGHNA and CDR2 YNFKEQ. V dropped 8 bases and J dropped 4 bases, with 17 bases sitting between them.